The clone carrying this TCR beta chain was detected ten times or more. This CDR3 has 12 amino acids. Germline CDR1 is MNHNS and CDR2 is SASEGT. The V gene lost 4 bases and the J gene lost 11 bases, with 14 bases spanning the gap. Relying on iRepertoire HTBI primers and Arm-PCR of CDR3 regions, the team built TCR beta libraries. In TCRdb, the multiplex PCR reads were re-called with MiXCR into one record per CDR3 protein. The sample shows about 500,000 distinct CDR3 sequences, about 11% of them seen only once. The sample belongs to a study of regulatory T cells in long-lasting Graves disease. The time point was: newly diagnosed GD, antithyroid drugs for less than 3 months. From PBMCs, RNA was extracted and then used to make the TCR library. The same data also went into a second study, on T cells in Graves' hyperthyroidism and ophthalmopathy.

The starting material was peripheral blood mononuclear cells (PBMCs), obtained at new diagnosis, from a patient treated with antithyroid drugs. The clonotype originates from a woman in her 30s with Graves disease. The V call is TRBV6-1, the J call TRBJ1-1; D call uncertain. Written as DNA, the CDR3 is TGTGCCAGCAGTGGGACCCCTATTGAGGCTTTCTTT. Protein product: CASSGTPIEAFF.